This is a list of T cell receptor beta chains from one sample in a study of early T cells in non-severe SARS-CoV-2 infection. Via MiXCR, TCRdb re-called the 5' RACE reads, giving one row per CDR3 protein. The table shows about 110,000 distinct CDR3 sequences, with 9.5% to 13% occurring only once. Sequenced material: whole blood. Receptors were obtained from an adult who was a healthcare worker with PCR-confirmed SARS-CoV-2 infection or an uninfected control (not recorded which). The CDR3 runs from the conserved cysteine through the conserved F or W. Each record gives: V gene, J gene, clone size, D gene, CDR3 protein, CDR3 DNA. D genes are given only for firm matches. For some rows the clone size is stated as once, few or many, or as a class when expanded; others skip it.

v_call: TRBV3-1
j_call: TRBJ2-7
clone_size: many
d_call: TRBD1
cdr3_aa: CASSLRQGAREQYF
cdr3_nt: TGTGCCAGCAGCCTGCGACAGGGGGCGAGGGAGCAGTACTTC

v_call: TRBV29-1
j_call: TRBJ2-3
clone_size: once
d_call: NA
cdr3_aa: CSVGLTDTQYF
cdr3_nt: TGCAGCGTCGGCCTCACAGATACGCAGTATTTT

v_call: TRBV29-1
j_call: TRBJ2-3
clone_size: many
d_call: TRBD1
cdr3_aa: CSVGTDRGADTQYF
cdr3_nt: TGCAGCGTTGGGACTGACAGGGGAGCGGATACGCAGTATTTT

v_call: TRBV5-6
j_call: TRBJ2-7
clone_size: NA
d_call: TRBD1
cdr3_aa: CASSSGTAARGSNEQYF
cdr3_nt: TGTGCCAGCAGCTCTGGGACAGCAGCCCGTGGAAGTAACGAGCAGTACTTC

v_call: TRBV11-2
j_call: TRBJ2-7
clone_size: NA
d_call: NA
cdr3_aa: CASSSDRMDYEQYF
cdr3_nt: TGTGCCAGCAGCTCCGACAGGATGGATTACGAGCAGTACTTC

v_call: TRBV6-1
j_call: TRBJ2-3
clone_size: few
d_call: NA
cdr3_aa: CASSGGPSSTDTQYF
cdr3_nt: TGTGCCAGCAGTGGGGGGCCTTCTAGCACAGATACGCAGTATTTT

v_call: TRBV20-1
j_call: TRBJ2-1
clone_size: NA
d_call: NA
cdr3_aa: CSAPPLRSYNEQFF
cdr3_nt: TGCAGTGCTCCTCCCCTCAGATCCTACAATGAGCAGTTCTTC

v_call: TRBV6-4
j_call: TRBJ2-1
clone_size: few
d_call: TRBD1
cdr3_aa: CASSGQGTHNEQFF
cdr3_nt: TGTGCCAGCAGCGGACAGGGAACGCACAATGAGCAGTTCTTC

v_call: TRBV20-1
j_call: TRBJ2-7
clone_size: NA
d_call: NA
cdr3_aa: CSASPLRDPPPYEQYF
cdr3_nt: TGCAGTGCTAGTCCCCTCCGGGACCCGCCCCCCTACGAGCAGTACTTC

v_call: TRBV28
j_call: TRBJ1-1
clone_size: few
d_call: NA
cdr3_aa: CASRIDSRTEAFF
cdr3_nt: TGTGCCAGCAGGATAGACAGTAGGACTGAAGCTTTCTTT

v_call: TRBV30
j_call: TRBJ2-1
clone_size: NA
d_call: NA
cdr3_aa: CAWRAGTGGAYNEQFF
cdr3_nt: TGTGCCTGGAGGGCGGGGACTGGGGGAGCCTACAATGAGCAGTTCTTC

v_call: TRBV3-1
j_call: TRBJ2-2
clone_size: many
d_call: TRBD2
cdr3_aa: CASSQVAGRATGELFF
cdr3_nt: TGTGCCAGCAGCCAAGTAGCAGGGAGGGCCACCGGGGAGCTGTTTTTT

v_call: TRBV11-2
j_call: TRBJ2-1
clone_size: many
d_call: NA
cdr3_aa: CASSSSGRSYNEQFF
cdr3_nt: TGTGCCAGCAGCAGTAGCGGAAGAAGCTACAATGAGCAGTTCTTC

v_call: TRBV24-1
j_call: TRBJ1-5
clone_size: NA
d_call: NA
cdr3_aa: CATSMGVEQPQHF
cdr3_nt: TGTGCCACCAGTATGGGGGTGGAACAGCCCCAGCATTTT

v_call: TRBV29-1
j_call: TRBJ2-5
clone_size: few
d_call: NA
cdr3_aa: CSVEAGPETQYF
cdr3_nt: TGCAGCGTTGAAGCAGGGCCGGAGACCCAGTACTTC

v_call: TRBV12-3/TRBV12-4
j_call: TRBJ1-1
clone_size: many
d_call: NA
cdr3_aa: CASSPYGSAEAFF
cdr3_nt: TGTGCCAGCAGCCCCTATGGTTCGGCTGAAGCTTTCTTT

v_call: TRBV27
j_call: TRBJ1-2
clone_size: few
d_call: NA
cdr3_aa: CASSPAGGYGYTF
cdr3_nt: TGTGCCAGCAGCCCCGCCGGCGGCTATGGCTACACCTTC

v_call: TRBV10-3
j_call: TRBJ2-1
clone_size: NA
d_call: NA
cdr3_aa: CAMSQPGEREQFF
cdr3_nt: TGTGCCATGAGTCAGCCGGGGGAGCGAGAGCAGTTCTTC

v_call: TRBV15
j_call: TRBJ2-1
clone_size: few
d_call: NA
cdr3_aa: CATSRDPGTDEQFF
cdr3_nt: TGTGCCACCAGCAGAGACCCAGGGACGGATGAGCAGTTCTTC

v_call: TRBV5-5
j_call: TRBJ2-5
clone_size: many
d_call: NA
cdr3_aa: CASSFRGQETQYF
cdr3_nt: TGTGCCAGCAGCTTTAGAGGACAAGAGACCCAGTACTTC

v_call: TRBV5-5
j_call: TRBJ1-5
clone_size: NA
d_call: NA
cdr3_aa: CASSLLGYSNQPQHF
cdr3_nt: TGTGCCAGCAGCTTGTTGGGATACAGCAATCAGCCCCAGCATTTT

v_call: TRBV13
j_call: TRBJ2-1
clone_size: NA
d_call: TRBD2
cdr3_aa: CASSYRTSGNNEQFF
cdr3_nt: TGTGCCAGCAGCTATCGGACTAGCGGGAACAATGAGCAGTTCTTC

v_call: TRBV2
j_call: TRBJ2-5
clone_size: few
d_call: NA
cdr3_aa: CASKFGGPRGETQYF
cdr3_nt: TGTGCCAGCAAGTTCGGGGGGCCGCGCGGAGAGACCCAGTACTTC

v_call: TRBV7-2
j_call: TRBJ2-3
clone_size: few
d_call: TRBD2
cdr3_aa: CASRPSGGHGDTQYF
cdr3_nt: TGTGCCAGCAGGCCCAGCGGGGGGCACGGAGATACGCAGTATTTT

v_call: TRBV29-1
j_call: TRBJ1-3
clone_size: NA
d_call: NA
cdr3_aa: CSVSAGNTTYF
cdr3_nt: TGCAGCGTTAGCGCGGGAAACACCACATATTTT

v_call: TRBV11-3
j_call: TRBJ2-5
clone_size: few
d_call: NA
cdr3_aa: CASSFQFQETQYF
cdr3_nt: TGTGCCAGCAGCTTCCAGTTCCAAGAGACCCAGTACTTC

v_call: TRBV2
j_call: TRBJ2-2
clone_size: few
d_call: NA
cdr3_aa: CASSEAGSTGELFF
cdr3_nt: TGTGCCAGCAGTGAAGCGGGGAGCACCGGGGAGCTGTTTTTT

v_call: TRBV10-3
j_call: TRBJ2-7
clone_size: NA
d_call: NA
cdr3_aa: CAIRDSHEQYF
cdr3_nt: TGTGCCATCAGGGACAGTCACGAGCAGTACTTC

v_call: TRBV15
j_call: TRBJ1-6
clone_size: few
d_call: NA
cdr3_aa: CATSSRDEGLDPLHF
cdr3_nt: TGTGCCACCAGCAGCCGGGACGAAGGACTTGATCCCCTCCACTTT

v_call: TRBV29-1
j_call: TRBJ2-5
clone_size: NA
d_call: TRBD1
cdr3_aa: CSVRQGSQETQYF
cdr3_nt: TGCAGCGTTAGACAGGGGAGCCAAGAGACCCAGTACTTC

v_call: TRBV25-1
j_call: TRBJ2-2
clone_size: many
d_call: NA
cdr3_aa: CASRAWGRTGELFF
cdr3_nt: TGTGCCAGCAGGGCCTGGGGTAGGACCGGGGAGCTGTTTTTT

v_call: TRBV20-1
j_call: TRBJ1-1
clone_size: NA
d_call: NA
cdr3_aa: CSARFSPRGMNTEAFF
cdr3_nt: TGCAGTGCTAGATTCTCTCCCAGGGGAATGAACACTGAAGCTTTCTTT

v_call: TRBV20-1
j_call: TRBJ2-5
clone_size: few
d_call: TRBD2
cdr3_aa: CSATSGRDQETQYF
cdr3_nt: TGCAGTGCCACTAGCGGGAGGGACCAAGAGACCCAGTACTTC

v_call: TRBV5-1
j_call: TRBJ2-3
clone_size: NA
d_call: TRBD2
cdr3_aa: CASSSAGGTDTQYF
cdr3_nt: TGCGCCAGCAGCTCAGCGGGGGGCACAGATACGCAGTATTTT

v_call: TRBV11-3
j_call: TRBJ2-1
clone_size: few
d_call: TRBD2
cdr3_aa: CASSSLSGRAGEQFF
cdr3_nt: TGTGCCAGCAGCTCCCTTAGCGGGAGGGCCGGTGAGCAGTTCTTC

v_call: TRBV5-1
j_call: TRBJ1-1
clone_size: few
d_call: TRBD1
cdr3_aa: CASSFQGVNTEAFF
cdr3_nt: TGCGCCAGCAGCTTCCAGGGGGTGAACACTGAAGCTTTCTTT

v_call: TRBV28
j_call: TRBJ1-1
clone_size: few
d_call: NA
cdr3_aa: CASTEGITEAFF
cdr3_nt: TGTGCCAGCACGGAGGGAATCACTGAAGCTTTCTTT

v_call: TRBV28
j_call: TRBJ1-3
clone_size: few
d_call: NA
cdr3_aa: CATLSQGSGNTIYF
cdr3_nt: TGTGCCACCCTGTCCCAGGGCTCTGGAAACACCATATATTTT

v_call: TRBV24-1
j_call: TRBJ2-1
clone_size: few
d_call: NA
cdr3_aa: CATSDPFSLVSGHEQFF
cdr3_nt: TGTGCCACCAGTGATCCCTTTTCACTAGTAAGCGGTCATGAGCAGTTCTTC

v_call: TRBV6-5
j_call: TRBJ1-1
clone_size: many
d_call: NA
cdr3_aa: CASSPGGRSTGTEAFF
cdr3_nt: TGTGCCAGCAGTCCCGGGGGCCGATCAACCGGGACTGAAGCTTTCTTT

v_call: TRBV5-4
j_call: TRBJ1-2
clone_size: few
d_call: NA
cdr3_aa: CASSLGRPGFGYTF
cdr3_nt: TGTGCCAGCAGTTTAGGAAGGCCCGGCTTCGGCTACACCTTC

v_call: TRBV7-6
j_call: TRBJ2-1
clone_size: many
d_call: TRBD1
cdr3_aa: CASSLSTGVSYNEQFF
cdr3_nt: TGTGCCAGCAGCTTAAGCACAGGGGTCTCCTACAATGAGCAGTTCTTC

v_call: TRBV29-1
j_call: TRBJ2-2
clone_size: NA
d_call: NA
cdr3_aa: CSVSNTGELFF
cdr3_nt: TGCAGCGTTTCGAACACCGGGGAGCTGTTTTTT